This is a list of T cell receptor beta chains from one sample in a study of blood T cell repertoires in COVID-19. Libraries were prepared by immunoSEQ multiplex PCR; TCRdb keeps only in-frame clonotypes and omits some of them. This repertoire shows approximately 120,000 clones, about 87% found once; its top ten account for around 1.1%. Input material: peripheral blood. The source of these receptors is a human donor in a cohort sampled during active COVID-19. Both conserved end residues are trimmed from each CDR3.

TRBV2	TRBJ2-1	ASRSIRGRSGDEQF
TRBV7-9	TRBJ1-2	ASSTDAGYGYT
TRBV3-1/TRBV3-2	TRBJ2-3	ASSQDVSGIGTDTQY
TRBV10-3	TRBJ1-1	AISERGDTEAF
TRBV7-2	TRBJ2-7	ASSLEAGVPEQY
TRBV6-8	TRBJ2-1	ASNLNGSGDNEQF
TRBV9	TRBJ2-6	ASSGGTRRANVLT
TRBV28	TRBJ1-2	ASSLGVGGGARGYT
TRBV3-1/TRBV3-2	TRBJ2-2	ASSRGVAGPGELF
TRBV5-4	TRBJ2-7	ASSLEPSGIYEQY
TRBV28	TRBJ2-7	ASRGDIYEQY
TRBV24-1	TRBJ2-3	ATSDLGGNRQTDTQY
TRBV11-2	TRBJ2-3	ASSLERGNTDTQY
TRBV19	TRBJ2-7	ASSIRDRYEQY
TRBV6-2/TRBV6-3	TRBJ2-2	ASSLLAGGVTGELF
TRBV10-3	TRBJ2-7	AISETGREQY
TRBV6-1	TRBJ2-1	ASSERTSGGNEQF
TRBV10-3	TRBJ1-1	AITLGQGGTEAF
TRBV2	TRBJ1-2	ASSGGSEVDGYT
TRBV9	TRBJ1-2	ASSVVRRPVVEA
TRBV19	TRBJ1-2	ASEPQRYYGYT
TRBV5-5	TRBJ1-1	ASSLGGTLEAF
TRBV19	TRBJ1-5	ASSIKQGVRSNQPQH
TRBV7-3	TRBJ1-1	ASSLTGSLSTEAF
TRBV19	TRBJ2-1	ASSIAGDNEQF
TRBV10-2	TRBJ1-3	ASSNTGVSGNTIY
TRBV18	TRBJ1-2	ASSPQGAAGGYT
TRBV21-1	TRBJ2-4	ASSTRVRGRGNIQY
TRBV6-5	TRBJ1-5	ASSWTGRGDQPQH
TRBV12-3/TRBV12-4	TRBJ1-1	ASSLYPNTEAF
TRBV5-5	TRBJ1-5	ASSFSTYQPQH
TRBV3-1/TRBV3-2	TRBJ2-1	ASSQFLLAGGRNEQF
TRBV5-4	TRBJ1-4	ASSLASDEKLF
TRBV3-1/TRBV3-2	TRBJ2-7	ASSQQRAYEQY
TRBV25-1	TRBJ2-5	ASRYQGALGETQY
TRBV7-9	TRBJ1-1	ASSLGTGKTEAF
TRBV24-1	TRBJ1-2	ATSDPGGGYT
TRBV6-5	TRBJ2-7	ASSTGTGGYEQY
TRBV5-1	TRBJ2-5	ASSLGGGGQETQY
TRBV6-5	TRBJ1-1	ASRGRYEAF
TRBV7-9	TRBJ1-3	ASSLTGTGGETGNTIY
TRBV5-4	TRBJ1-2	ASSPRQRGGYGYT
TRBV6-5	TRBJ1-4	ASSYLGQGGEKLF
TRBV5-8	TRBJ2-3	ASSLTAGGSTDTQY
TRBV5-8	TRBJ2-7	ASSFQGGSYEQY
TRBV7-2	TRBJ2-7	ASSPPRGQGHEQY
TRBV4-3	TRBJ2-6	ASSQDPGGGISGANVLT
TRBV19	TRBJ2-2	ASLGQGAGELF
TRBV5-5	TRBJ1-1	ASSLAVAGRTEAF
TRBV7-9	TRBJ1-2	ASSLAGTRPNYGYT
TRBV19	TRBJ1-4	ASSIGELKNEKLF